The subject of this entry is one TCR beta chain. This record comes from a study of T cells in Graves' hyperthyroidism and ophthalmopathy. RNA transcripts yielded amplified TCR beta CDR3 regions. TCR CDR3 regions were first amplified by RT-PCR with HTBI primers. MiXCR, applied by TCRdb to the multiplex PCR reads, yields one record per CDR3 protein. The sample has under 450,000 distinct CDR3 sequences, about 15% seen once. V shed 4 bases and J shed 6 bases, with 22 bases lying between them. Germline V gives CDR1 LGHNA, CDR2 YNFKEQ. This CDR3 region has 16 residues. This sequence was found in a woman aged 18-29 years with Graves' hyperthyroidism. The gene calls are TRBV4-2 and TRBJ2-7; D assignment may be TRBD1 or TRBD2 (6 bases each). The sample consisted of blood. CDR3 residues: CASSRVLAVGGPEQYF. DNA of the CDR3: TGTGCCAGCAGCCGGGTATTAGCGGTGGGGGGCCCCGAGCAGTACTTC.